One sample yielded the 29 T cell receptor beta chains listed below, sequenced in a study of blood T cell repertoires in COVID-19. TCRdb keeps only in-frame clones here, not all; method: immunoSEQ multiplex PCR. Altogether about 76,000 clones are present, roughly 83% being singletons, with the ten largest covering less than 45%. Sequencing was done on a sample of peripheral blood. The origin of the receptors is a man of 80 years or more with acute or convalescent COVID-19.

A single count supports this clone. J is TRBJ1-4 and V is TRBV19, with D maybe TRBD1 (5 bases). Germline V gives CDR1 LNHDA, CDR2 SQIVND (reference sequence). The ends were cut back, 4 bases at V and 3 bases at J, with 12 bases in the middle. The CDR3 sequence is 15 residues long. CDR3 in amino acids: CASSNYGGSNEKLFF. CDR3 DNA sequence: TGTGCCAGTAGTAACTACGGGGGATCTAATGAAAAACTGTTTTTT.

CDR3 sequence: CASSPYLTSGRDLGSYNEQFF. The CDR3 DNA sequence: TGTGCCAGCTCACCTTACTTAACTAGCGGGAGGGACTTGGGCTCCTACAATGAGCAGTTCTTC. V and J are TRBV18 and TRBJ2-1; 13 bases line up with TRBD2. The germline V gene encodes CDR1 KGHSH and CDR2 LQKENI. V gave up 3 bases and J gave up 0 bases; unmatched junction bases: 14. The CDR3 extends over 21 amino acids. The full variable domain, in which reference TRBV18 and TRBJ2-1 provide the parts outside the CDR3, is NAGVMQNPRHLVRRRGQEARLRCSPMKGHSHVYWYRQLPEEGLKFMVYLQKENIIDESGMPKERFSAEFPKEGPSILRIQQVVRGDSAAYFCASSPYLTSGRDLGSYNEQFFGPGTRLTVL.

J is TRBJ1-3 and V is TRBV7-9; no firm D call. The CDR3 is 14 residues long. Germline CDR1 SEHNR, CDR2 FQNEAQ (reference sequence). V lost 2 bases and J lost 0, with 5 bases in between. CDR3 amino acids: CASSLQVSGNTIYF. The CDR3 coding sequence is TGTGCCAGCAGCTTACAGGTCTCTGGAAACACCATATATTTT.

The chain combines TRBV5-5 with TRBJ1-2, with 12 bases fitting TRBD1. The CDR3 has 18 residues. Germline trimming cut 2 bases from V and 4 bases from J; bases unmatched to any gene: 12. Germline V gene data show CDR1 as SGHKS and CDR2 as YYEKEE (reference sequence). CDR3 sequence: CASSFWGQGARTPYGYTF. CDR3 nucleotide sequence: TGTGCCAGCAGCTTCTGGGGACAGGGGGCCAGGACCCCCTATGGCTACACCTTC.

This clone was seen a single time. This chain joins TRBV5-8 and TRBJ2-4; a weak D match, TRBD2 (5 bases). The V gene's germline CDR1 is SGHTS and CDR2 YDEGEE. V lost 0 bases and J 0 bases, leaving 13 bases between the germline ends. This CDR3 is built from 17 residues. CDR3 sequence: CASSLELAPLAKNIQYF. The CDR3 DNA sequence: TGTGCCAGCAGCTTGGAGCTAGCCCCCTTAGCCAAAAACATTCAGTACTTC. Full variable domain (rest looked up from reference TRBV5-8 and TRBJ2-4): EAGVTQSPTHLIKTRGQQATLRCSPISGHTSVYWYQQALGLGLQFLLWYDEGEERNRGNFPPRFSGRQFPNYSSELNVNALELEDSALYLCASSLELAPLAKNIQYFGAGTRLSVL.

The genes are TRBV5-4 and TRBJ2-3; 8 bases agree with TRBD2. The trim removed 3 bases at V and 3 bases at J, leaving 6 bases unmatched. The CDR3 is made up of 15 amino acids. Germline V gives CDR1 SGHNT, CDR2 YYREEE (reference sequence). CDR3 sequence reads: CASSYQLAETDTQYF. DNA for the CDR3: TGTGCCAGCAGCTACCAACTAGCGGAAACAGATACGCAGTATTTT.

The chain couples TRBV6-6 to TRBJ1-1; TRBD1 aligns across 7 bases. Germline V gene lookup returns CDR1 MNHNY and CDR2 SVGAGI (reference sequence). V trimming: 2 bases; J trimming: 10 bases; junction bases outside the gene matches: 4. The CDR3 covers 12 residues. The DNA for the CDR3 is TGTGCCAGCAGTTACAGACAGGGCAGAGCTTTCTTT. It codes for CASSYRQGRAFF.

The chain has TRBV7-9 and TRBJ2-7; D may be TRBD2 (6 bases). CDR1 SEHNR and CDR2 FQNEAQ come from the germline V gene (reference sequence). Trimming took off 5 bases at V and 3 bases at J, with 17 bases between the two ends. The CDR3 contains 15 residues. The CDR3 sequence: CASSASDAGRYEQYF. Written as DNA, the CDR3 is TGTGCCAGCAGCGCAAGTGACGCGGGGCGCTACGAGCAGTACTTC.

This rearrangement joins TRBV3-1 (or the pseudogene TRBV3-2) to TRBJ1-4; D is unclear. Germline CDR1 reads LGHDT; CDR2 reads YNNKEL (reference sequence). The CDR3 is 15 residues long. Trimming pared 0 bases from V and 5 bases from J, leaving 10 bases between. The CDR3 DNA reads as TGTGCCAGCAGCCAAGAAAGACGACTGAATGAAAAACTGTTTTTT. It encodes CASSQERRLNEKLFF.

The rearrangement links TRBV7-6 to TRBJ1-4; D possibly corresponds to TRBD1 (6 bases). The CDR3 runs 13 residues. Germline CDR1 is SGHVS and CDR2 is FNYEAQ. Trimming removed 7 bases at V and 12 bases at J, with 18 bases between. The CDR3 sequence: CASTQTLQGELFF. CDR3 bases: TGTGCCAGCACCCAGACCCTACAGGGAGAACTGTTTTTT.

The V call is TRBV27, the J call TRBJ1-4; 10 positions agree with TRBD1. V lost 6 bases, J lost 7 bases, and 5 bases stayed unmatched. This CDR3 is built from 14 residues. The germline CDR1 and CDR2 sequences are MNHEY and SMNVEV (reference sequence). The CDR3 here is CASSPGQGIEKLFF. The CDR3, as DNA: TGTGCCAGCAGCCCGGGACAGGGGATTGAAAAACTGTTTTTT.

The genes are TRBV4-1 and TRBJ2-3, with 9 bases that match TRBD2. The length of the CDR3 is 18 residues. Germline V gene sequence: CDR1 MGHRA, CDR2 YSYEKL. The V segment lost 5 bases and the J segment 2 bases; nucleotides outside the gene matches: 14. The CDR3 protein is CASSTNFGAGGSTDTQYF. The CDR3, as DNA: TGCGCCAGCAGCACGAATTTTGGGGCGGGGGGGTCCACAGATACGCAGTATTTT.

This chain connects TRBV7-2 to TRBJ1-2; 11 positions match TRBD1. Losses at the gene ends were 5 bases for V and 7 bases for J; bases not matched to a gene: 6. The CDR3 runs to 14 residues. Germline V CDR1 and CDR2: SGHTA, FQGNSA. This CDR3 reads CASSPGTGGVGYTF. As DNA, the CDR3 is TGTGCCAGCAGCCCCGGGACAGGGGGGGTTGGCTACACCTTC. The complete variable domain, with remaining parts taken from reference TRBV7-2 and TRBJ1-2, reads GAGVSQSPSNKVTEKGKDVELRCDPISGHTALYWYRQSLGQGLEFLIYFQGNSAPDKSGLPSDRFSAERTGGSVSTLTIQRTQQEDSAVYLCASSPGTGGVGYTFGSGTRLTVV.

The rearrangement uses TRBV28 and TRBJ1-2; D call uncertain. The CDR3 runs to 13 residues. Trimming stripped 2 bases from V and 8 bases from J, with 12 bases between. The germline CDR1 and CDR2 sequences are MDHEN and SYDVKM. Written as DNA, the CDR3 is TGTGCCAGCAGTTTAACTGGGCGCAAGGGCTACACCTTC. It yields the protein CASSLTGRKGYTF.

J is TRBJ2-2 and V is TRBV19; 7 bases map to TRBD1. The length of the CDR3 is 16 residues. The junction had 7 bases not matched to a gene; V was cut back by 5 bases and J by 1 base. Germline CDR1 and CDR2: LNHDA and SQIVND (reference sequence). CDR3 nucleotide sequence: TGTGCCAGTAGTCTCAGGACAGGATTGAACACCGGGGAGCTGTTTTTT. Its protein product is CASSLRTGLNTGELFF.

The chain recombines TRBV6-5 with TRBJ2-7; 9 bases agree with TRBD2. CDR1 and CDR2 (germline): MNHEY, SVGAGI. The length of the CDR3 is 16 residues. The V segment lost 0 bases and the J segment 9 bases; nucleotides outside the gene matches: 12. The CDR3 protein is CASSYSQGLAQKGQYF. CDR3 coding DNA: TGTGCCAGCAGTTACTCCCAGGGACTAGCACAAAAAGGGCAGTACTTC.

The chain couples TRBV10-1 to TRBJ2-2, with a tentative D call TRBD2 (6 bases). Per germline, CDR1 WNHNN and CDR2 SYGVQD (reference sequence). With 7 bases removed from V and 6 bases from J, the gap between germline ends came to 18 bases. This CDR3 has 15 residues. CDR3: CASITRLAKAGELFF. Written as DNA, the CDR3 is TGCGCCAGCATTACCCGCCTAGCGAAGGCCGGGGAGCTGTTTTTT.

The chain couples TRBV28 to TRBJ2-7; D remains ambiguous. The V gene's germline CDR1 is MDHEN and CDR2 SYDVKM. V gave up 1 base and J gave up 2 bases, with 9 bases separating them. The CDR3 runs 14 residues. The CDR3, as DNA: TGTGCCAGCAGTTTATCACAGACAACCTACGAGCAGTACTTC. It specifies CASSLSQTTYEQYF.

The chain has TRBV5-1 and TRBJ2-7, with 10 bases identical to TRBD1. The CDR3 runs to 13 residues. Germline CDR1 and CDR2: SGHRS and YFSETQ. J lost 5 bases, V lost 4 bases, and 3 bases had no gene match. This chain's CDR3 is CASSVGQGDEQYF. CDR3 DNA: TGCGCCAGCAGCGTAGGACAGGGGGACGAGCAGTACTTC.

V gene TRBV7-2 combines with J gene TRBJ2-1, with 7 bases identical to TRBD2. This CDR3 comprises 16 residues. CDR1 and CDR2 from the germline V gene are SGHTA and FQGNSA. Trimming cost V 4 bases and J 10 bases; bases outside gene matches: 16. CDR3 bases: TGTGCCAGCAGCTCAAGCGGGACTTCGTCGTTGTTGGAGCAGTTCTTC. Translation: CASSSSGTSSLLEQFF.

A few counts support this clone. This rearrangement joins TRBV6-5 to TRBJ1-2; 7 positions match TRBD1. The CDR3 has 12 residues. Germline CDR1 and CDR2: MNHEY and SVGAGI. J gave up 7 bases and V 2 bases, and 1 base lay outside the gene matches. CDR3 nucleotides: TGTGCCAGCAGTTACGACAGGGCTGGCTACACCTTC. It translates to CASSYDRAGYTF.

The chain is built from TRBV5-1 and TRBJ1-4; 8 bases map to TRBD1. This CDR3 has 15 residues. V dropped 3 bases and J dropped 5; count of bases not matched to a gene: 6. Germline-derived CDR1 and CDR2 are SGHRS and YFSETQ. CDR3 amino acids: CASSSQGVRNEKLFF. CDR3 in DNA: TGCGCCAGCAGCTCACAGGGGGTGAGAAATGAAAAACTGTTTTTT.

The chain uses TRBV18 and TRBJ1-1, with TRBD1 as a possible D gene (6 bases). CDR1 and CDR2 from the germline V gene are KGHSH and LQKENI. V was trimmed by 2 bases and J by 8 bases, leaving 15 bases between them. There are 14 residues in the CDR3. The CDR3 protein is CASSPTGKPSEAFF. The CDR3 DNA reads as TGTGCCAGCTCACCAACAGGGAAACCTAGCGAAGCTTTCTTT.

The chain joins TRBV11-2 to TRBJ2-1, with 7 bases fitting TRBD2. CDR1 and CDR2 (germline): SGHAT, FQNNGV. This CDR3 is 15 amino acids long. The junction had 6 bases not matched to a gene; V was cut back by 4 bases and J by 3 bases. DNA for the CDR3: TGTGCCAGCAGCTCCGGGACTAACATCTACAATGAGCAGTTCTTC. Protein product: CASSSGTNIYNEQFF.

The V gene is TRBV19, the J gene TRBJ1-6, with D uncertain. The V end was cut by 3 bases, the J end by 9 bases, with 12 bases between. Looked up from germline, CDR1 is LNHDA and CDR2 is SQIVND (reference sequence). The CDR3 contains 14 residues. CDR3 in DNA: TGTGCCAGTAGTATGGGTCAGGAAGGTTCACCCCTCCACTTT. Its translation: CASSMGQEGSPLHF.

The gene calls are TRBV4-2 and TRBJ1-5; 11 positions match TRBD1. The CDR3 spans 18 residues. Germline assignment: CDR1 LGHNA and CDR2 YNFKEQ. V trimming: 0 bases; J trimming: 1 base; junction bases outside the gene matches: 5. CDR3 DNA: TGTGCCAGCAGCCAAGATTGGAGGGACAGGGGGAGCAATCAGCCCCAGCATTTT. This encodes CASSQDWRDRGSNQPQHF.

This chain links TRBV5-1 with TRBJ1-6; possibly TRBD1 for D (6 bases). The CDR3 has 15 residues. Trimming shortened V by 0 bases and J by 10 bases, and 14 bases separated the two germline ends. Germline lookup yields CDR1 SGHRS and CDR2 YFSETQ. The CDR3 loop reads CASSLEGGTGSPLHF. Written as DNA, the CDR3 is TGCGCCAGCAGCTTGGAAGGGGGAACGGGGTCACCCCTCCACTTT.

V gene TRBV5-5 combines with J gene TRBJ2-2; the match to TRBD2 covers 8 bases. Germline assignment: CDR1 SGHKS and CDR2 YYEKEE (reference sequence). The CDR3 consists of 18 residues. Germline trimming cut 0 bases from V and 4 bases from J; bases unmatched to any gene: 11. The CDR3 is CASSLGTRRGRFTGELFF. In DNA form, the CDR3 reads TGTGCCAGCAGCTTGGGGACCCGGCGCGGGAGGTTCACCGGGGAGCTGTTTTTT.

The CDR3 DNA reads TGTGCCAGCAGTTTACCCTATCAGGGGGCATATGGCTACACCTTC. Translation: CASSLPYQGAYGYTF. The chain recombines TRBV28 with TRBJ1-2; 8 bases align to TRBD1. The trim removed 2 bases at V and 5 bases at J, leaving 7 bases unmatched. From germline, CDR1 is MDHEN and CDR2 SYDVKM. This CDR3 has 15 amino acids.